Listed here is a single TCR beta chain. Its cognate antigen is unknown. The authors ran the assay at deep level. The protocol was immunoSEQ multiplex PCR, while the TCRdb copy is restricted to in-frame clones and leaves out a portion. Here the sample spans 700,000 to 950,000 clones, around 96% being singletons. V dropped 4 bases and J dropped 3 bases, with 10 bases sitting between them. The CDR3 consists of 14 residues. The germline V gene has CDR1 MNHEY and CDR2 SVGAGI. The data derive from a study of shared clonotypes between healthy human individuals. Whole-study context: Two women and a few men aged 18 to 49 made up the donors. Study results and limitations: It was observed that roughly 4.8% of naive CD4 clonotypes were shared across several donors. Collection of samples was limited to blood; tissue repertoires likely differ.

Terminally differentiated effector memory CD45RA+ cells were excluded by CCR7 positive selection of CD45RO-negative cells. The TCR comes from a man in his thirties or forties in good health. The sample was naive CD8+ T cells sorted from blood. V gene TRBV6-5 combines with J gene TRBJ1-5; the D is unclear. The CDR3 nucleotides are TGTGCCAGCAGTTCCACGGGCCCCAATCAGCCCCAGCATTTT. This translates into CASSSTGPNQPQHF.